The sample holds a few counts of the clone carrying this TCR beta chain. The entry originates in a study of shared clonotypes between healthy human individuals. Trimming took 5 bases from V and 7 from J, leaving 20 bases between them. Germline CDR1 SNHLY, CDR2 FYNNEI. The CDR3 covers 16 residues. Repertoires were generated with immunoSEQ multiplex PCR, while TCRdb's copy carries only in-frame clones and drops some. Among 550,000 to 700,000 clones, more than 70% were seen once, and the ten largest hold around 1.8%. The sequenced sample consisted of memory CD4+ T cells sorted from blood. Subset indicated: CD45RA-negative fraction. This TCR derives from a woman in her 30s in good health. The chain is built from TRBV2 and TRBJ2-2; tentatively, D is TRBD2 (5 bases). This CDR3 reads CASSIEGIAYGGELFF. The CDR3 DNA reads TGTGCCAGCAGTATTGAGGGAATCGCCTATGGCGGGGAGCTGTTTTTT.